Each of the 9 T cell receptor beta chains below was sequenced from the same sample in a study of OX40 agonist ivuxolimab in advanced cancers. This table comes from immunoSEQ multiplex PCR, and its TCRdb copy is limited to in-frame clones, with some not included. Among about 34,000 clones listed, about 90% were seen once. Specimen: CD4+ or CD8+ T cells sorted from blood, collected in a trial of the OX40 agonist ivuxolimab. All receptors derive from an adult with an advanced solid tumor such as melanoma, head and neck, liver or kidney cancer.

CDR3 residues: CASSEALGGYTF. CDR3 sequence (DNA): TGTGCCAGCAGTGAAGCGCTAGGTGGCTACACCTTC. The chain recombines TRBV6-1 with TRBJ1-2; D unclear. This CDR3 has 12 amino acids. The germline gives CDR1 MNHNS, CDR2 SASEGT. The V gene lost 0 bases and the J gene lost 7 bases, with 6 bases spanning the gap.

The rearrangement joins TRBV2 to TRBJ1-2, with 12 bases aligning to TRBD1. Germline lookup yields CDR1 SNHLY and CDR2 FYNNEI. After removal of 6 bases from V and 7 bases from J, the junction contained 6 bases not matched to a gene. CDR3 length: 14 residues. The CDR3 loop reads CASSGTGGVGGYTF. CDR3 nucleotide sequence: TGTGCCAGCAGCGGGACAGGGGGCGTTGGTGGCTACACCTTC.

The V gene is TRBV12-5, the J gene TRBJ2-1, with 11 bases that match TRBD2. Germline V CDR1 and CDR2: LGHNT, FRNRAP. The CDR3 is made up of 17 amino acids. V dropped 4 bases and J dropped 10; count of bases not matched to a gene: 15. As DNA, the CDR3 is TGTGCTAGTGGTTCCGGACAGTTAACTAGCGGGAGCGGGGAGCAGTTCTTC. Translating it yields CASGSGQLTSGSGEQFF.

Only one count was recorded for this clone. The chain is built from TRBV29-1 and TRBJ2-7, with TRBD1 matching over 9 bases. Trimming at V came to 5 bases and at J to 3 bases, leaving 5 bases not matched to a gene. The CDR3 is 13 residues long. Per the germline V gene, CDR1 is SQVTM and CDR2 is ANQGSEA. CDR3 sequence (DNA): TGCAGCGTTCCCGGGACAGGGCACTACGAGCAGTACTTC. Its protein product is CSVPGTGHYEQYF.

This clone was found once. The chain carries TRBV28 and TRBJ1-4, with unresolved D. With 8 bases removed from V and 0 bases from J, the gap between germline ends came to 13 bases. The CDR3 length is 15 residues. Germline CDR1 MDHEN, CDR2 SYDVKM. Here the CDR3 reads CASGENRATNEKLFF. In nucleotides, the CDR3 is TGTGCCAGCGGAGAGAATCGGGCAACTAATGAAAAACTGTTTTTT.

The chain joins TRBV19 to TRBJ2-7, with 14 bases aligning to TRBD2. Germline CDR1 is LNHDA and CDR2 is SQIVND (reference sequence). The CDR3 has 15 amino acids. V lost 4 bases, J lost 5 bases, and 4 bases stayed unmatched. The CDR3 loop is CASSKGLAGVDEQYF. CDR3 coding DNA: TGTGCCAGTAGTAAGGGACTAGCGGGAGTCGACGAGCAGTACTTC.

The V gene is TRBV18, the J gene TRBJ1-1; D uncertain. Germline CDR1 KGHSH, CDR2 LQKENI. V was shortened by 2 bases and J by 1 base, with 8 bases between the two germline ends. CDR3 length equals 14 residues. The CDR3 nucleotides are TGTGCCAGCTCACCAGGGTCCCCGAACACTGAAGCTTTCTTT. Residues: CASSPGSPNTEAFF.

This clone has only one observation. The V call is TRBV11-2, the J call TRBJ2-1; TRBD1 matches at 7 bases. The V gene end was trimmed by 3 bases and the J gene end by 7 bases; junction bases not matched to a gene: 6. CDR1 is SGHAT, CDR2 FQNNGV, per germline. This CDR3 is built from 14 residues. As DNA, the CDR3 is TGTGCCAGCAGCTTCGACAGGGTAGGAAATGAGCAGTTCTTC. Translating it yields CASSFDRVGNEQFF. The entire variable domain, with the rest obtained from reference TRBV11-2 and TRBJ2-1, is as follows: EAGVAQSPRYKIIEKRQSVAFWCNPISGHATLYWYQQILGQGPKLLIQFQNNGVVDDSQLPKDRFSAERLKGVDSTLKIQPAKLEDSAVYLCASSFDRVGNEQFFGPGTRLTVL.

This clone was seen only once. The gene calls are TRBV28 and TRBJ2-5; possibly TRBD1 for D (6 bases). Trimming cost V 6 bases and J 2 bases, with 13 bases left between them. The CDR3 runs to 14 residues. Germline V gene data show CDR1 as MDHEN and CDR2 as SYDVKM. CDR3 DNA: TGTGCCAGCAGCCGGCAGGGGACACAAGAGACCCAGTACTTC. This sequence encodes CASSRQGTQETQYF.